This TCR beta chain was sequenced for a study of shared clonotypes between healthy human individuals. At the level of the study: Donor ages ranged 18 to 49 years: a couple of women, a few men.

Deep-level running was used for the assay. Authors' processing steps: Filtering differed for immunoSEQ, which gave only junction sequences without quality scores. The method was immunoSEQ multiplex PCR; TCRdb's version includes in-frame clones alone and lacks a portion of them. Clone size and the V and J calls come from that table; the DNA yielded D and trimming. Of some 530,000 clones listed, about 72% are singletons. There were only Caucasian adults among the donors, and all lived in Nashville, Tennessee. V shed 4 bases, J shed 3 bases, and the junction held 2 bases outside the gene matches. This CDR3 has 13 residues. The V gene's germline CDR1 is SGHRS and CDR2 YFSETQ.

The specimen sequenced was PBMCs. The sequence derives from a woman aged 40 to 50 in good health. Some clones in this sample may be carry-over from other donors' samples. The J gene is TRBJ1-1, the V gene TRBV5-1; 8 bases line up with TRBD1. CDR3 region: CASSPQGDTEAFF. The CDR3 nucleotides read TGCGCCAGCAGCCCACAGGGGGACACTGAAGCTTTCTTT. Full variable domain (remainder filled in from reference TRBV5-1 and TRBJ1-1): KAGVTQTPRYLIKTRGQQVTLSCSPISGHRSVSWYQQTPGQGLQFLFEYFSETQRNKGNFPGRFSGRQFSNSRSEMNVSTLELGDSALYLCASSPQGDTEAFFGQGTRLTVV.